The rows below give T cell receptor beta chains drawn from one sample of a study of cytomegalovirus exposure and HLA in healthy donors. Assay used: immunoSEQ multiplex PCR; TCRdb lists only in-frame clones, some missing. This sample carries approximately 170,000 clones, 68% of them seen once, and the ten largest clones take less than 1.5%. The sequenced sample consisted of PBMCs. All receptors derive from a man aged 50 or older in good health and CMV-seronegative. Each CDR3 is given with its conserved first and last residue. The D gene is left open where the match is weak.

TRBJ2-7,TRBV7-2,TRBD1,CASSRAGTGSHEQYF
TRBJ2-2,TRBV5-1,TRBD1,CASSARTGNTGELFF
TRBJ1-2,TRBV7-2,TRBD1,CASSLPRTGLGGYTF
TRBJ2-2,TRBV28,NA,CASSNPRRGLSGELFF
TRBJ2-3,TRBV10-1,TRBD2,CASSESRLAGGPSTYTQYF
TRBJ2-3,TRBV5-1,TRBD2,CASSTPTSGGPRTTDTQYF
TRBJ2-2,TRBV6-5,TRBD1,CASSYSGTGGTGELFF
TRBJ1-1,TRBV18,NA,CASSPRGSDLNTEAFF
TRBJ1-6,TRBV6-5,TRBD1,CASSSQGARNSPLHF
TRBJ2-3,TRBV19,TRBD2,CASSIASLAGGGTDTQYF
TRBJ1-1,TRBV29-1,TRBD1,CSVYPRGISTEAFF
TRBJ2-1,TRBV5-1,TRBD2,CASSLGVAGEGTEQFF
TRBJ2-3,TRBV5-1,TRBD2,CASSLDTSGGADTQYF
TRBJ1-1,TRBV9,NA,CASSSGRGLMNTEAFF
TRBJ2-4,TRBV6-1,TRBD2,CASSQLEGREYF
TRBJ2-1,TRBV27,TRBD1,CASSLGQGPMFF
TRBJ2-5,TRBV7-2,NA,CASSSGGAREETQYF
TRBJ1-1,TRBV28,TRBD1,CASSLFRQGRAFF
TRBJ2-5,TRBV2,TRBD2,CASSKGLGEETQYF
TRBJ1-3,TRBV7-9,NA,CASSRTASGNTIYF
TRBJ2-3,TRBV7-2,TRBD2,CASSPGTSSGGEYF
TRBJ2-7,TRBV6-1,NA,CASRANGAYEQYF
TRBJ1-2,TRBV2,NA,CAFRGGARGYTF
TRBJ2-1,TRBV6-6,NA,CASSPGRSYNEQFF
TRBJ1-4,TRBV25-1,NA,CASAQSRVSPTNEKLFF
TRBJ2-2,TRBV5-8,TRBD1,CASRPGTGVNTGELFF
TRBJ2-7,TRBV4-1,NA,CASSQDTPTPYEQYF